Shown below are 11 T cell receptor beta chains from a single sample sequenced in a study of blood T cell repertoires in COVID-19. The protocol was immunoSEQ multiplex PCR, while the TCRdb copy is restricted to in-frame clones and leaves out a portion. The data hold fewer than 300,000 clones, with around 89% observed a single time. Sequencing used PBMCs or T cells enriched from blood (not recorded which). These receptors all come from a man aged 40-50 years who had recovered from COVID-19.

In regard to this clone: Relative to the germline gene, one junction end is altered; a read error may explain this. The chain is built from TRBV19 and TRBJ1-5; D is possibly TRBD1 (5 bases). There are 16 residues in the CDR3. The germline CDR1 and CDR2 sequences are LNHDA and SQIVND (reference sequence). CDR3 DNA sequence: TGTGCGAGTAGCTGGGAGGGGACGGGTGGCAATCAGCCCCAGCATTTT. Protein sequence: CASSWEGTGGNQPQHF.

The CDR3 sequence is CASSHDRASNQPQHF. As DNA, the CDR3 is TGTGCCAGCAGTCACGACAGGGCGAGCAATCAGCCCCAGCATTTT. The chain carries TRBV28 and TRBJ1-5, with 7 bases matching TRBD1. CDR3 length: 15 amino acids. Germline CDR1 reads MDHEN; CDR2 reads SYDVKM. V shed 5 bases and J 1 base; nucleotides not matched to a gene: 5.

J is TRBJ1-2 and V is TRBV3-1 (or the pseudogene TRBV3-2); the D gene is possibly TRBD1 (5 bases). Deletions cut 3 bases from V and 7 bases from J, with 15 bases between. Germline CDR1 LGHDT, CDR2 YNNKEL (reference sequence). CDR3 length: 14 residues. The chain's CDR3 is CASSHSAGQGGYTF. DNA for the CDR3: TGTGCCAGCAGCCATTCGGCAGGGCAGGGTGGCTACACCTTC.

V gene TRBV6-5 combines with J gene TRBJ2-1; 9 bases match TRBD1. With V trimmed by 8 bases and J by 5 bases, 10 bases remained unmatched. This CDR3 comprises 15 residues. The V gene's germline CDR1 is MNHEY and CDR2 SVGAGI. CDR3 sequence: CASEGAGTGNNEQFF. The DNA for the CDR3 is TGTGCCAGCGAGGGGGCCGGGACAGGGAACAATGAGCAGTTCTTC.

The rearrangement joins TRBV27 to TRBJ2-7; TRBD2 matches 12 bases. The CDR3 totals 17 residues. The germline V gene has CDR1 MNHEY and CDR2 SMNVEV (reference sequence). V was pared by 7 bases and J by 2 bases, with 12 bases of the junction left unmatched. The CDR3 DNA sequence: TGTGCCAGCACCAGGGGGGGGCTAGCGGGAGGGCCCTACGAGCAGTACTTC. It yields the protein CASTRGGLAGGPYEQYF.

In its sample, this clone was seen many times. The chain combines TRBV6-5 with TRBJ1-2, with no clear D. Deletions cut 8 bases from V and 1 base from J, with 11 bases between. The CDR3 is 13 amino acids. Per germline, CDR1 MNHEY and CDR2 SVGAGI. CDR3: CASGRRNNYGYTF. The CDR3 coding sequence is TGTGCCAGCGGGCGACGGAATAACTATGGCTACACCTTC.

This chain uses TRBV4-3 with TRBJ2-3, with a tentative D call TRBD2 (7 bases). The V gene's germline CDR1 is LGHNA and CDR2 YSLEER. The CDR3 spans 17 residues. V was pared by 5 bases and J by 4 bases, with 22 bases between. CDR3 sequence: CASSSERGASGADTQYF. CDR3 bases: TGCGCCAGCAGCTCCGAACGGGGGGCTAGCGGCGCAGATACGCAGTATTTT.

This rearrangement joins TRBV29-1 to TRBJ2-2; 9 nucleotides match TRBD1. Germline V lookup: CDR1 SQVTM, CDR2 ANQGSEA. Trimming cost V 6 bases and J 6 bases; bases outside gene matches: 14. CDR3 size: 16 residues. DNA of the CDR3: TGCAGCGTCCTAGACGGGGGGACAGGGCCCCCCGGGGAGCTGTTTTTT. Translating gives CSVLDGGTGPPGELFF.

V is TRBV6-2 or TRBV6-3 and J is TRBJ2-5, with 7 positions matching TRBD2. V lost 2 bases and J lost 4; bases outside the gene matches: 4. Germline assignment: CDR1 MNHEY and CDR2 SVGEGT. There are 14 residues in the CDR3. The CDR3 DNA reads TGTGCCAGCAGTTACACGGTAGCGGGAGAGACCCAGTACTTC. Residues: CASSYTVAGETQYF.

This clone occurred once. The chain links TRBV11-1 to TRBJ2-2; 9 bases fit TRBD2. The CDR3 runs 14 residues. V lost 5 bases to trimming and J lost 5 bases; unmatched junction nucleotides: 3. The germline CDR1 and CDR2 sequences are SGHAT and FQDESV (reference sequence). The CDR3: CASSPLAGTGELFF. CDR3 in DNA: TGTGCCAGCAGCCCGCTAGCGGGGACCGGGGAGCTGTTTTTT.

The chain has TRBV6-5 and TRBJ1-5; perhaps TRBD1 as D (6 bases). This CDR3 is 13 amino acids long. Trimming shortened V by 7 bases and J by 4 bases, and 11 bases separated the two germline ends. The germline V gene encodes CDR1 MNHEY and CDR2 SVGAGI. As DNA, the CDR3 is TGTGCCAGCACTGGACAGATAAATCAGCCCCAGCATTTT. Residues: CASTGQINQPQHF.